This TCR beta chain was identified in a study of siplizumab effects on memory and regulatory T cells. Study conclusions and caveats: Siplizumab significantly reduced alloreactive sequences traceable to unstimulated CD4+ memory cells. Naive or memory phenotype assignment was not possible for roughly 80-97% of proliferating CD4+ or CD8+ clones.

As for this clone: Its target is unknown.

V dropped 4 bases and J dropped 7 bases, with 16 bases sitting between them. This CDR3 contains 15 residues. Germline V gene lookup returns CDR1 SNHLY and CDR2 FYNNEI. Per sample, some 93,000 TCR templates were assayed. Clones were sequenced by immunoSEQ multiplex PCR, and TCRdb holds only the in-frame ones, with some missing. The sample has 100,000 or so clones, 93% seen once. This TCR derives from a human donor in good health. The rearrangement joins TRBV2 to TRBJ1-4; tentatively, D is TRBD1 (5 bases). The sequencing input was non-Treg CD4+ T cells sorted from blood. For the CDR3, the DNA is TGTGCCAGCAGTGCTGTAGGGGCGGTGGGTGAAAAACTGTTTTTT. This codes for CASSAVGAVGEKLFF. Full variable domain (outside the CDR3, taken from reference TRBV2 and TRBJ1-4): EPEVTQTPSHQVTQMGQEVILRCVPISNHLYFYWYRQILGQKVEFLVSFYNNEISEKSEIFDDQFSVERPDGSNFTLKIRSTKLEDSAMYFCASSAVGAVGEKLFFGSGTQLSVL.